This T cell receptor (beta chain) was recovered during a study of T-cell reconstitution after alpha-beta-depleted transplantation in children. Germline values: CDR1 SGHTA, CDR2 FQGNSA. Trimming took 3 bases from V and 0 from J, leaving 17 bases between them. CDR3 length equals 17 residues. The TCRbeta library was prepared with unique molecular identifiers. TCRdb processed the PCR reads anew with MiXCR; each CDR3 protein has one entry. The sample includes about 440,000 distinct CDR3 sequences, 43% of them seen just once. This receptor was obtained from a girl under 10 years old with aplastic anemia, due to receive a stem cell transplant. The rearrangement links TRBV7-2 to TRBJ1-1; no clear D gene. The sequencing here drew on PBMCs, taken before TCRalphabeta/CD19-depleted stem cell transplant. CDR3 in amino acids: CASSFPYQSLMNTEAFF. The CDR3 DNA reads TGTGCCAGCAGCTTCCCATATCAAAGCTTGATGAACACTGAAGCTTTCTTT.